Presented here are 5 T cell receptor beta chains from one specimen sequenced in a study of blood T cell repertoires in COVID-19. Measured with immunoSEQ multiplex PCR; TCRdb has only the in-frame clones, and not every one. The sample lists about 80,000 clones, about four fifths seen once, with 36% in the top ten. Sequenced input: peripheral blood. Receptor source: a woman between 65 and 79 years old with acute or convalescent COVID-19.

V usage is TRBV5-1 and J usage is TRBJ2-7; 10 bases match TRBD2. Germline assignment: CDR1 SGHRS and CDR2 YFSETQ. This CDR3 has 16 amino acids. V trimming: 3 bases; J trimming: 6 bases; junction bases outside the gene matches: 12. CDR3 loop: CASSSLMASGSSEQYF. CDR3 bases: TGCGCCAGCAGCTCGCTTATGGCTAGCGGGAGTAGCGAGCAGTACTTC.

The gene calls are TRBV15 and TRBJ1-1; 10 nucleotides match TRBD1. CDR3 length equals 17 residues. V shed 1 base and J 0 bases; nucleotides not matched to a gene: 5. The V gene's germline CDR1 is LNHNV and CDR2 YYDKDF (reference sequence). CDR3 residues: CATSRGRDRGMNTEAFF. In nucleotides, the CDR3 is TGTGCCACCAGCAGAGGCCGGGACAGGGGCATGAACACTGAAGCTTTCTTT. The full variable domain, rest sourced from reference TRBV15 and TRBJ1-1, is DAMVIQNPRYQVTQFGKPVTLSCSQTLNHNVMYWYQQKSSQAPKLLFHYYDKDFNNEADTPDNFQSRRPNTSFCFLDIRSPGLGDTAMYLCATSRGRDRGMNTEAFFGQGTRLTVV.

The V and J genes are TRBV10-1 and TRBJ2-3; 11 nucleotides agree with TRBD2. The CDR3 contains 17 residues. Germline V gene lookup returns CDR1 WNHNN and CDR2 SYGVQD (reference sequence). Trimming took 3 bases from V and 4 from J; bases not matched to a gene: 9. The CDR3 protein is CASSDLKLAGAADTQYF. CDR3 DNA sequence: TGCGCCAGCAGTGACCTGAAACTAGCGGGAGCCGCAGATACGCAGTATTTT.

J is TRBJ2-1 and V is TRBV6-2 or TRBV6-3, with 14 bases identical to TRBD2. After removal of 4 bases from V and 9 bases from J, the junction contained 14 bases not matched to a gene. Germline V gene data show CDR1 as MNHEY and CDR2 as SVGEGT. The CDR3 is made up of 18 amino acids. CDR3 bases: TGTGCCAGCAGTTGGGTAGATCCCGGGACTAGCGGGAGAAGTGAGCAGTTCTTC. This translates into CASSWVDPGTSGRSEQFF.

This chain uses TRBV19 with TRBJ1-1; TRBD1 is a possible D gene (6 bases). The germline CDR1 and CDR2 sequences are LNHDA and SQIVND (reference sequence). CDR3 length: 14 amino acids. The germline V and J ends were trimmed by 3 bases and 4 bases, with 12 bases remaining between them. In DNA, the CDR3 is TGTGCCAGTAGTATCGACAGGTCCCGCACTGAAGCTTTCTTT. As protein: CASSIDRSRTEAFF.